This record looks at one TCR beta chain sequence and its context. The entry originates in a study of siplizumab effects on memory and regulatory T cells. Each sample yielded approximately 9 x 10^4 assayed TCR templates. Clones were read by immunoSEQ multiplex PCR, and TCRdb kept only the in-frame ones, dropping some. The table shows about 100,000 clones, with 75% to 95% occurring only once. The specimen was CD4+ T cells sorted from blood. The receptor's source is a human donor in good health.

CDR3 DNA: TGTGCCAGCAGCTTACTTAGCGGGGCCTCCTACAATGAGCAGTTCTTC. Translating gives CASSLLSGASYNEQFF. The V call is TRBV7-2, the J call TRBJ2-1; 8 bases are a match to TRBD2. The CDR3 sequence is 16 residues long. Germline CDR1 and CDR2: SGHTA and FQGNSA. Germline trimming cut 2 bases from V and 0 bases from J; bases unmatched to any gene: 3. The full variable domain, its missing parts supplied by reference TRBV7-2 and TRBJ2-1, is GAGVSQSPSNKVTEKGKDVELRCDPISGHTALYWYRQSLGQGLEFLIYFQGNSAPDKSGLPSDRFSAERTGGSVSTLTIQRTQQEDSAVYLCASSLLSGASYNEQFFGPGTRLTVL.